This section outlines one TCR beta chain sequence together with its context. Its antigen is unknown. Clones were sequenced by immunoSEQ multiplex PCR, and TCRdb holds only the in-frame ones, with some missing. Of fewer than 35,000 clones in the sample, roughly four fifths were seen once. The sample originates from a study of T cells in narcolepsy. As for the study in general: Donors had narcolepsy type 1 or type 2, or were healthy controls.

Study findings and constraints: Autoreactive clonotypes reportedly recurred in blood of same and different patients, not controls. Autoreactive HCRT-specific and TRIB2-specific clonotypes were marked in same-patient CSF-versus-blood CD4+ comparisons.

The sequencing sample was made of CD45RA- memory CD4+ T cells from PBMCs. The receptor was isolated from a human donor with narcolepsy.

The CDR3 reads CASSRDRAGYNEQFF. The DNA for the CDR3 is TGTGCCAGCAGTCGCGACAGGGCGGGGTACAATGAGCAGTTCTTC. The chain combines TRBV5-4 with TRBJ2-1; TRBD1 might be the D (7 bases). The CDR3 covers 15 residues. The ends were cut back, 5 bases at V and 4 bases at J, with 16 bases in the middle. Germline V lookup: CDR1 SGHNT, CDR2 YYREEE (reference sequence). Complete variable domain (other parts from reference TRBV5-4 and TRBJ2-1): ETGVTQSPTHLIKTRGQQVTLRCSSQSGHNTVSWYQQALGQGPQFIFQYYREEENGRGNFPPRFSGLQFPNYSSELNVNALELDDSALYLCASSRDRAGYNEQFFGPGTRLTVL.